This section outlines one T cell receptor beta chain sequence together with its context. Its specificity is unknown. Only in-frame clones appear in the TCRdb table, and some are missing; sequencing was by immunoSEQ multiplex PCR. The sample has some 180,000 clones, approximately 92% seen once. The record originates from a study of T cell responses to AZD1222 COVID-19 vaccine. The overall study: Second doses at about 4 or about 12 weeks were pooled. Study findings and constraints: Seropositive AZD1222 recipients at baseline numbered only five or six. Most donors were white British, females outnumbered males, and clonal diversity was possibly underestimated. Reportedly, nearly half of unique spike TCRs recognized epitopes outside B.1.351/B.1.1.7 mutations.

CDR1 is MGHRA, CDR2 YSYEKL, per germline. This CDR3 is 12 amino acids long. V dropped 4 bases and J dropped 4 bases, with 7 bases sitting between them. This chain uses TRBV4-1 with TRBJ1-1; the D gene is possibly TRBD1 (5 bases). Sequenced material: peripheral blood, taken on day 0 of AZD1222 vaccination. The clonotype comes from an adult in good health. In DNA, the CDR3 is TGCGCCAGCAGCCCGGGGGGCACTGAAGCTTTCTTT. Its protein is CASSPGGTEAFF.